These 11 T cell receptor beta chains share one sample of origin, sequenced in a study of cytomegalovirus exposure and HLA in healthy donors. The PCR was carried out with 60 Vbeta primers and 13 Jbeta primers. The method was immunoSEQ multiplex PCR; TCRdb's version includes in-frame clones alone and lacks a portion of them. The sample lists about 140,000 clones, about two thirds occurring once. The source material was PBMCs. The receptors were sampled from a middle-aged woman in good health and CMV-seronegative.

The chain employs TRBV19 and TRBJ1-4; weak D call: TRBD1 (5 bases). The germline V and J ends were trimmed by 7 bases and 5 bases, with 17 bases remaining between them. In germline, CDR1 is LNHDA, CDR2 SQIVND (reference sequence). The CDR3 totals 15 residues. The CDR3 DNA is TGTGCCAGTACTCCTGGGGCCAGATACAATGAAAAACTGTTTTTT. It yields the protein CASTPGARYNEKLFF.

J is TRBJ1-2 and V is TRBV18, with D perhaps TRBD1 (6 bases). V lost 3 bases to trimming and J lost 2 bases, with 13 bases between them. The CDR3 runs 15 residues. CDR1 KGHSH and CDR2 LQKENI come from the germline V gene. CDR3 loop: CASSPRTEANYGYTF. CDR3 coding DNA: TGTGCCAGCTCACCCCGGACAGAGGCCAACTATGGCTACACCTTC.

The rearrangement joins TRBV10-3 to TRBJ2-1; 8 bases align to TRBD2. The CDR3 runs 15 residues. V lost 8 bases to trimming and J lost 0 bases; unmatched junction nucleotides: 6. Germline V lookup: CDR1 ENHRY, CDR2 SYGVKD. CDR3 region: CAIREGGSSYNEQFF. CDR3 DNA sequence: TGTGCCATCCGGGAGGGGGGGAGCTCCTACAATGAGCAGTTCTTC.

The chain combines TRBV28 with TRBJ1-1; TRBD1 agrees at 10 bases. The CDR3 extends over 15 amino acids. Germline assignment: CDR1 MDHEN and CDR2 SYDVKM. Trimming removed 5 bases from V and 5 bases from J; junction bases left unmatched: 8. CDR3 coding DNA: TGTGCCAGCAGTCCCCTGACAGGGGGCAGGACTGAAGCTTTCTTT. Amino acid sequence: CASSPLTGGRTEAFF.

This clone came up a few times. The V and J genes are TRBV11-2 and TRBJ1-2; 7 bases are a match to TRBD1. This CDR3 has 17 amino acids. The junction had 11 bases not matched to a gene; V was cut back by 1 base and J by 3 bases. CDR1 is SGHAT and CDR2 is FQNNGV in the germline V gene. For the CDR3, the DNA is TGTGCCAGCAGCTTAGGGGCGGGACAGCCGAAATACTATGGCTACACCTTC. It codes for CASSLGAGQPKYYGYTF.

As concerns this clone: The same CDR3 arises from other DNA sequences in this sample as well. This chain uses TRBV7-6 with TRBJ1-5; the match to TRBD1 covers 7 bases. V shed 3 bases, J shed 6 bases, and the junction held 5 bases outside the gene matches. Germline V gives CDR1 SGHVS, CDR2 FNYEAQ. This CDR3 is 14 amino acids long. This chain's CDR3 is CASSFDREGQPQHF. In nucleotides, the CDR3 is TGTGCCAGCAGCTTCGACAGGGAAGGTCAGCCCCAGCATTTT.

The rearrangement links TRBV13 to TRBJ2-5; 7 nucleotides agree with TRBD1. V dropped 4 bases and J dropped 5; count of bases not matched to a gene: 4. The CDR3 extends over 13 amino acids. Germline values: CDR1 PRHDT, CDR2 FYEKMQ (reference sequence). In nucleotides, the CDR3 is TGTGCCAGCAGCTCGGACAGGAGGGAGACCCAGTACTTC. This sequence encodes CASSSDRRETQYF.

CDR3 DNA: TGTGCCAGCAGCTCTAGCGGGGGCTACGAGCAGTACTTC. Its protein is CASSSSGGYEQYF. The rearrangement uses TRBV7-2 and TRBJ2-7; 10 nucleotides line up with TRBD2. The CDR3 totals 13 residues. V trimming: 4 bases; J trimming: 3 bases; junction bases outside the gene matches: 0. CDR1 is SGHTA and CDR2 is FQGNSA in the germline V gene.

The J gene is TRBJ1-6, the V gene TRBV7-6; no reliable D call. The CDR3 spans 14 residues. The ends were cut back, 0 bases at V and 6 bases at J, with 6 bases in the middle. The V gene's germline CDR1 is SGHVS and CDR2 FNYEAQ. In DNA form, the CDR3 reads TGTGCCAGCAGCTTAGCGTCAGTTAATTCACCCCTCCACTTT. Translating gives CASSLASVNSPLHF.

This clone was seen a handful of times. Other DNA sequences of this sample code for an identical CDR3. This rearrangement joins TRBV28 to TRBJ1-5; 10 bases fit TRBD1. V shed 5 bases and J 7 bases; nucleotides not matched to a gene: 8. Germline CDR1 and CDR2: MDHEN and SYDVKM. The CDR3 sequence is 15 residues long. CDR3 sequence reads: CASSLGQGFRQPQHF. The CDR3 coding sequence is TGTGCCAGCAGTCTGGGACAGGGGTTCCGACAGCCCCAGCATTTT. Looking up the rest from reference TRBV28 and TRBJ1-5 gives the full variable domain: DVKVTQSSRYLVKRTGEKVFLECVQDMDHENMFWYRQDPGLGLRLIYFSYDVKMKEKGDIPEGYSVSREKKERFSLILESASTNQTSMYLCASSLGQGFRQPQHFGDGTRLSIL.

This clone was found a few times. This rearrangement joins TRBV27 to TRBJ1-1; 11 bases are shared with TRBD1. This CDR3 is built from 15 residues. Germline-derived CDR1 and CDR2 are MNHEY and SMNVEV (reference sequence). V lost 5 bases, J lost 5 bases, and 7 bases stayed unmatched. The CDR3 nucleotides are TGTGCCAGCAGTCCTCTCGGGACAGGGGGGACTGAAGCTTTCTTT. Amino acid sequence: CASSPLGTGGTEAFF.